This passage covers 17 T cell receptor beta chains from one sample sequenced in a study of T cells after somatic rescue of genetic block. Data came from immunoSEQ multiplex PCR; TCRdb stores just in-frame clones and leaves some out. The sample has about 120,000 clones, about nine tenths seen once; the top ten hold around 1.5%. The sample taken for sequencing was peripheral blood mononuclear cells (PBMCs). These receptors all come from a woman aged 18-30 years.

V gene TRBV5-4 combines with J gene TRBJ2-3; 7 bases line up with TRBD1. Germline loops: CDR1 SGHNT, CDR2 YYREEE (reference sequence). This CDR3 is built from 14 residues. V lost 4 bases and J lost 4; bases outside the gene matches: 6. CDR3 sequence: CASSRGQSSDTQYF. The CDR3 DNA is TGTGCCAGCAGCCGGGGACAGTCCTCAGATACGCAGTATTTT.

V gene TRBV11-3 combines with J gene TRBJ1-1; D is unresolved. Trimming shortened V by 3 bases and J by 1 base, and 9 bases separated the two germline ends. Germline CDR1 SGHNT, CDR2 YENEEA. This CDR3 contains 14 residues. The CDR3 DNA follows: TGTGCCAGCAGCTTCGCCGGTCCGAACACTGAAGCTTTCTTT. Amino acid sequence: CASSFAGPNTEAFF.

The rearrangement uses TRBV11-2 and TRBJ2-4, with TRBD1 matching over 8 bases. This CDR3 has 15 residues. Germline V gene data show CDR1 as SGHAT and CDR2 as FQNNGV. V trimming: 4 bases; J trimming: 1 base; junction bases outside the gene matches: 3. Here the CDR3 reads CASSSYRGAKNIQYF. For the CDR3, the DNA is TGTGCCAGCAGCTCGTACAGGGGGGCCAAAAACATTCAGTACTTC.

The chain recombines TRBV7-9 with TRBJ1-1; a possible D gene is TRBD1 (6 bases). Germline lookup yields CDR1 SEHNR and CDR2 FQNEAQ (reference sequence). The V end was cut by 7 bases, the J end by 6 bases, with 21 bases between. This CDR3 comprises 15 residues. The CDR3 spells CASTRTERTVAEAFF. In DNA form, the CDR3 reads TGTGCCAGCACCAGAACTGAAAGGACAGTCGCTGAAGCTTTCTTT.

J is TRBJ1-4 and V is TRBV29-1; the D gene is possibly TRBD1 (5 bases). The CDR3 length is 14 residues. The V gene lost 4 bases and the J gene lost 5 bases, with 14 bases spanning the gap. Germline V gene lookup returns CDR1 SQVTM and CDR2 ANQGSEA. The CDR3 sequence: CSVVVADKNEKLFF. CDR3 bases: TGCAGCGTTGTGGTCGCGGACAAAAATGAAAAACTGTTTTTT. Full variable domain (missing parts from reference TRBV29-1 and TRBJ1-4): SAVISQKPSRDICQRGTSLTIQCQVDSQVTMMFWYRQQPGQSLTLIATANQGSEATYESGFVIDKFPISRPNLTFSTLTVSNMSPEDSSIYLCSVVVADKNEKLFFGSGTQLSVL.

This clone was counted a few times. The gene calls are TRBV11-1 and TRBJ2-4; the D gene is possibly TRBD2 (5 bases). V was shortened by 3 bases and J by 1 base, with 22 bases between the two germline ends. Germline V CDR1 and CDR2: SGHAT, FQDESV (reference sequence). CDR3 length: 19 residues. The CDR3 region is CASSFGRTGRTNAKNIQYF. The CDR3 coding sequence is TGTGCCAGCAGCTTTGGTAGGACTGGCAGGACCAACGCCAAAAACATTCAGTACTTC.

CDR3 DNA: TGTGCCAGCAGGGAGACAGGGGGCAACACCGGGGAGCTGTTTTTT. It codes for CASRETGGNTGELFF. V and J are TRBV28 and TRBJ2-2, with 10 bases lining up with TRBD1. With 6 bases clipped from V and 2 bases from J, the junction kept 3 bases outside the gene matches. Germline V gene sequence: CDR1 MDHEN, CDR2 SYDVKM. This CDR3 comprises 15 residues.

V and J are TRBV19 and TRBJ1-1; 8 nucleotides match TRBD1. The junction had 12 bases not matched to a gene; V was cut back by 2 bases and J by 4 bases. CDR3 size: 17 residues. The V gene's germline CDR1 is LNHDA and CDR2 SQIVND (reference sequence). CDR3 sequence reads: CASSINPGQEGGTEAFF. For the CDR3, the DNA is TGTGCCAGTAGTATAAATCCGGGACAGGAGGGAGGCACTGAAGCTTTCTTT.

The chain has TRBV10-2 and TRBJ1-2; a possible D gene is TRBD1 (6 bases). The germline V and J ends were trimmed by 5 bases and 6 bases, with 10 bases remaining between them. Per the germline V gene, CDR1 is WSHSY and CDR2 is SAAADI. The CDR3 sequence is 12 residues long. The CDR3 nucleotides read TGCGCCAGCAGTTATAGGGGGGATGGCTACACCTTC. Its translation is CASSYRGDGYTF.

This chain joins TRBV18 and TRBJ2-1; D unresolved. Per germline, CDR1 KGHSH and CDR2 LQKENI. Trimming cost V 2 bases and J 8 bases, with 10 bases left between them. The CDR3 is 13 amino acids. CDR3 sequence reads: CASSPTRLDEQFF. The CDR3 DNA sequence: TGTGCCAGCTCACCAACCCGGTTGGATGAGCAGTTCTTC.

The chain carries TRBV7-3 and TRBJ1-1; 7 nucleotides align to TRBD1. Germline CDR1 reads SGHTA; CDR2 reads FQGTGA. The J segment lost 8 bases and the V segment lost 3 bases, leaving 6 bases of the junction unmatched. This CDR3 has 13 residues. CDR3 residues: CASSFRQGGEAFF. The CDR3 DNA follows: TGTGCCAGCAGCTTTCGACAGGGAGGGGAAGCTTTCTTT.

This chain uses TRBV5-1 with TRBJ2-5; 8 nucleotides match TRBD1. CDR1 SGHRS and CDR2 YFSETQ come from the germline V gene. J was trimmed by 4 bases and V by 4 bases; bases with no gene match: 12. This CDR3 is built from 16 residues. CDR3 DNA: TGCGCCAGCAGCCTATCTGGACAGGGTGGAGGAGAGACCCAGTACTTC. It specifies CASSLSGQGGGETQYF. The full variable domain, rest sourced from reference TRBV5-1 and TRBJ2-5, is KAGVTQTPRYLIKTRGQQVTLSCSPISGHRSVSWYQQTPGQGLQFLFEYFSETQRNKGNFPGRFSGRQFSNSRSEMNVSTLELGDSALYLCASSLSGQGGGETQYFGPGTRLLVL.

The rearrangement links TRBV7-2 to TRBJ1-5; D is unclear. Per the germline V gene, CDR1 is SGHTA and CDR2 is FQGNSA. The V end lost 6 bases, the J end lost 3 bases, and 6 bases lay between the germline ends. The CDR3 has 12 residues. CDR3 in DNA: TGTGCCAGCAGTAGGGTCAATCAGCCCCAGCATTTT. Translation: CASSRVNQPQHF.

J is TRBJ1-6 and V is TRBV5-1; possible D gene TRBD1, 5 bases. There are 14 residues in the CDR3. Trimming stripped 5 bases from V and 9 bases from J, with 15 bases between. CDR1 SGHRS and CDR2 YFSETQ come from the germline V gene. CDR3: CASRQGEGGSPLHF. The CDR3 region has the DNA TGCGCCAGCAGGCAGGGAGAGGGAGGTTCACCCCTCCACTTT.

The chain recombines TRBV29-1 with TRBJ2-7; 7 bases align to TRBD2. The CDR3 consists of 12 residues. The J segment lost 3 bases and the V segment lost 5 bases, leaving 4 bases of the junction unmatched. Germline V lookup: CDR1 SQVTM, CDR2 ANQGSEA. Here the CDR3 reads CSVRPGGYEQYF. The CDR3 DNA sequence: TGCAGCGTTCGGCCGGGAGGCTACGAGCAGTACTTC.

This clone was seen only a few times. Distinct nucleotide sequences in the sample also encode this CDR3. The chain joins TRBV29-1 to TRBJ2-7; no clear D. Trimming took 0 bases from V and 3 from J, leaving 9 bases between them. This CDR3 is 13 amino acids long. Germline lookup yields CDR1 SQVTM and CDR2 ANQGSEA. In nucleotides, the CDR3 is TGCAGCGTTGAAGATTCCCGCGGCTACGAGCAGTACTTC. Translation gives CSVEDSRGYEQYF.

This chain joins TRBV19 and TRBJ1-5; 10 nucleotides line up with TRBD1. Germline lookup yields CDR1 LNHDA and CDR2 SQIVND (reference sequence). Trimming cost V 6 bases and J 7 bases; bases outside gene matches: 9. The CDR3 is 15 residues long. The CDR3 here is CASSHWADRGQPQHF. The CDR3, as DNA: TGTGCCAGTAGCCATTGGGCGGACAGGGGGCAGCCCCAGCATTTT.